This T cell receptor (beta chain) was captured in a study of blood T cell repertoires in COVID-19. The germline CDR1 and CDR2 sequences are MNHEY and SVGAGI. The CDR3 has 13 residues. V was clipped by 8 bases and J by 0 bases; unmatched bases: 3. Study processing details: Reference gene primer amplification gave estimated nucleated cell counts. TCRdb's copy holds only in-frame clones and misses some; the assay was immunoSEQ multiplex PCR. V and J calls and clone size are given by that table; D and trimming were obtained from the DNA. The table lists roughly 130,000 clones, over 80% of them singletons.

The material sequenced was peripheral blood. The source is a man aged 60 to 69 with active or convalescent COVID-19. This chain links TRBV6-5 with TRBJ2-7; 8 nucleotides match TRBD2. CDR3 region: CASPSGLSYEQYF. The CDR3 bases are TGTGCCAGCCCTAGCGGGCTCTCCTACGAGCAGTACTTC.